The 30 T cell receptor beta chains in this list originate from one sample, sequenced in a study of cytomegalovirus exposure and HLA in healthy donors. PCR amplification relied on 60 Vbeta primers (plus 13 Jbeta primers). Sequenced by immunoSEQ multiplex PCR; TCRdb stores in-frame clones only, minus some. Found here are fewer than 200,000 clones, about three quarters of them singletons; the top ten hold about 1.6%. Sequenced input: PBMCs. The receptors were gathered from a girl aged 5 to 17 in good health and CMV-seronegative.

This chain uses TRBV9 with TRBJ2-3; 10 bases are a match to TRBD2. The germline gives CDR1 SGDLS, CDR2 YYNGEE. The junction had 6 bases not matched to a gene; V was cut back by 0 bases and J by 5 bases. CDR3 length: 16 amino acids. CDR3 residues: CASSVETSGVGDTQYF. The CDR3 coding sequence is TGTGCCAGCAGCGTAGAAACTAGCGGGGTGGGAGATACGCAGTATTTT.

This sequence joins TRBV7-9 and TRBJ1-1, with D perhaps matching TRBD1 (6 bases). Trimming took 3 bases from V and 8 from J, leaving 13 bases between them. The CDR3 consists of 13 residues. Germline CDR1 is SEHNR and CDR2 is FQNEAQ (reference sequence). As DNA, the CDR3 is TGTGCCAGCAGCTTTTCGACAGGAGCCGAAGCTTTCTTT. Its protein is CASSFSTGAEAFF.

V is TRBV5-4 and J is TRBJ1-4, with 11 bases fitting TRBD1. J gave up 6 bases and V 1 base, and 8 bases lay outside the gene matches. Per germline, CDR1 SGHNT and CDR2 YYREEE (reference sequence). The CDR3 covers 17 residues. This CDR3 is CASSLWGQGVEDEKLFF. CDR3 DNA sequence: TGTGCCAGCAGCTTGTGGGGACAGGGGGTCGAGGATGAAAAACTGTTTTTT.

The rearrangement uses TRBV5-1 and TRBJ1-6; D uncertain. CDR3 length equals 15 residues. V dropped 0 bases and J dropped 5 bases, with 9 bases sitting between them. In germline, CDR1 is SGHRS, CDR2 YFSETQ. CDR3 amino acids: CASSLATGNNSPLHF. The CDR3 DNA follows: TGCGCCAGCAGCTTGGCCACGGGGAATAATTCACCCCTCCACTTT.

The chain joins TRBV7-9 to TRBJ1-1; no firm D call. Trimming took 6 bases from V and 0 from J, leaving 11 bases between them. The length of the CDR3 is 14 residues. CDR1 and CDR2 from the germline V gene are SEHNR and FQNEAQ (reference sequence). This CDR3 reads CASSFEGMNTEAFF. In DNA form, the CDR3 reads TGTGCCAGCAGTTTTGAGGGCATGAACACTGAAGCTTTCTTT.

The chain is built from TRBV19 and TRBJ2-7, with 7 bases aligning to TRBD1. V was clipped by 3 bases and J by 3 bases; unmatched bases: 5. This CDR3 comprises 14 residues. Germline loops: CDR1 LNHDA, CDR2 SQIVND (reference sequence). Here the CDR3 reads CASSMSPGGYEQYF. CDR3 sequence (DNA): TGTGCCAGTAGTATGAGTCCAGGGGGCTACGAGCAGTACTTC.

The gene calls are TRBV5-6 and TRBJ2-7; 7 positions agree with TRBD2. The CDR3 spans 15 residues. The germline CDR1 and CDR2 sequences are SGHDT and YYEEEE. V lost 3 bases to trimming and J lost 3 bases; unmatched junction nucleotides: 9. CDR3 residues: CASSSSGTIFYEQYF. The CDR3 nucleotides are TGTGCCAGCAGCTCCTCCGGGACTATTTTCTACGAGCAGTACTTC.

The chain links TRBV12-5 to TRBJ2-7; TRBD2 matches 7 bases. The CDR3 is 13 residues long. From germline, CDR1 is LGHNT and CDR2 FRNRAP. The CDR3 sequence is CRTWGGEVNEQYF. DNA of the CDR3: TGTCGAACTTGGGGGGGGGAGGTAAACGAGCAGTACTTC.

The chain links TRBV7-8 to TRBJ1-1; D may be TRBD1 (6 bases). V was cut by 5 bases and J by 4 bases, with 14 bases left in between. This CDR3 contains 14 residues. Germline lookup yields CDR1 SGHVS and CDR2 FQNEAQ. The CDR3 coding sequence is TGTGCCAGCAGCCCGCAACAGGGCCCCACTGAAGCTTTCTTT. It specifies CASSPQQGPTEAFF.

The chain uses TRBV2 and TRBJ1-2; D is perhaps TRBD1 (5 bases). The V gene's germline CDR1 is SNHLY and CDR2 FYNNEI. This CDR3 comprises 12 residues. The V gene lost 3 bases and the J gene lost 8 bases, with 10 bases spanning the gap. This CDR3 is CASSDRVEGYTF. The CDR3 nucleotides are TGTGCCAGCAGTGACAGGGTAGAAGGCTACACCTTC. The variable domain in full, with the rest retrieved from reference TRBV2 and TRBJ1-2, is EPEVTQTPSHQVTQMGQEVILRCVPISNHLYFYWYRQILGQKVEFLVSFYNNEISEKSEIFDDQFSVERPDGSNFTLKIRSTKLEDSAMYFCASSDRVEGYTFGSGTRLTVV.

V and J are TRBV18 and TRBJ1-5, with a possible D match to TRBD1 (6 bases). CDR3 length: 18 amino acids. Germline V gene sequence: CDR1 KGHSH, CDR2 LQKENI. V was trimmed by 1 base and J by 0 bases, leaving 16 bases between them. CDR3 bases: TGTGCCAGCTCACCACGGGCAACAGGGAGTATTAGCAATCAGCCCCAGCATTTT. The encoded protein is CASSPRATGSISNQPQHF.

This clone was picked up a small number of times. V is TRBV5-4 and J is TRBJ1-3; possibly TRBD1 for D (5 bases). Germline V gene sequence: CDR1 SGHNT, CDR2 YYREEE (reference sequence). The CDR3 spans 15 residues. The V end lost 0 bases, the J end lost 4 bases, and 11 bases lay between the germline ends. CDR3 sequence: CASSLARVGGNTIYF. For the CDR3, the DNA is TGTGCCAGCAGCTTGGCCAGGGTCGGGGGAAACACCATATATTTT.

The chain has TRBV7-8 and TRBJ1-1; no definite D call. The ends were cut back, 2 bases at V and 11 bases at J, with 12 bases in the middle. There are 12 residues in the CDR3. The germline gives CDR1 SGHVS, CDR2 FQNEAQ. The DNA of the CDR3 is TGTGCCAGCAGCTTATTGGAGGGAAGGGCTTTCTTT. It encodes CASSLLEGRAFF.

Written as DNA, the CDR3 is TGTGCCAGCAGACAGGGTTCGAATGAAAAACTGTTTTTT. This gives the protein CASRQGSNEKLFF. The V and J genes are TRBV27 and TRBJ1-4; D is possibly TRBD1 (6 bases). Germline lookup yields CDR1 MNHEY and CDR2 SMNVEV (reference sequence). V shed 6 bases and J shed 5 bases, with 10 bases lying between them. CDR3 length: 13 residues.

DNA for the CDR3: TGTGCCAGCAGCTGGGATAGCGGCGGGACCGGGGAGCTGTTTTTT. This encodes CASSWDSGGTGELFF. The chain has TRBV5-6 and TRBJ2-2; D may be TRBD2 (6 bases). Deletions cut 3 bases from V and 5 bases from J, with 14 bases between. Per the germline V gene, CDR1 is SGHDT and CDR2 is YYEEEE. The CDR3 spans 15 residues.

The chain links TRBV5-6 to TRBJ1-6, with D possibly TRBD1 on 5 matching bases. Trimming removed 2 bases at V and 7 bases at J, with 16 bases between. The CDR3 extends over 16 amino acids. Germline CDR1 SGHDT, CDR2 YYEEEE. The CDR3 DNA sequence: TGTGCCAGCAGCTTTCGTCCCCATGGGGCGAATTCACCCCTCCACTTT. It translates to CASSFRPHGANSPLHF.

CDR3 sequence (DNA): TGCGCCAGCAGCCAAGACGGACTGAATCTCCCAAAGCAGTTCTTC. It specifies CASSQDGLNLPKQFF. The V gene is TRBV5-1, the J gene TRBJ2-1; TRBD2 is a possible D gene (5 bases). Trimming took off 4 bases at V and 11 bases at J, with 22 bases between the two ends. The germline V gene has CDR1 SGHRS and CDR2 YFSETQ. This CDR3 spans 15 amino acids.

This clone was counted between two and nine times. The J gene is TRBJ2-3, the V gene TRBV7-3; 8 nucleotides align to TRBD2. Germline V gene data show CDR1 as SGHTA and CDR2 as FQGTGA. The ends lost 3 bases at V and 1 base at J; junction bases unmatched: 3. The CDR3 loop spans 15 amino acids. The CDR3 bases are TGTGCCAGCAGCTTCGTTAGCGGGGGCACAGATACGCAGTATTTT. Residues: CASSFVSGGTDTQYF.

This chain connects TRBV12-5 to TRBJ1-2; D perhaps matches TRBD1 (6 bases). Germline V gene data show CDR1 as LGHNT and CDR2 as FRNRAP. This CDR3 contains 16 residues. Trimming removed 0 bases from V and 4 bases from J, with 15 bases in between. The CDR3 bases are TGTGCTAGTGGTTTGGTCCCCGCAGGGGTCGGCTATGGCTACACCTTC. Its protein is CASGLVPAGVGYGYTF.

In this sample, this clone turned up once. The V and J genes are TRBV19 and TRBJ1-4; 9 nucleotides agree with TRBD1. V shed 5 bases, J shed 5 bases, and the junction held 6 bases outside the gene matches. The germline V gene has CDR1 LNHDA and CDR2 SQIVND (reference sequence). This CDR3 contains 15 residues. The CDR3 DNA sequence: TGTGCCAGTAGTCCTAGGACAGGGGAGAATGAAAAACTGTTTTTT. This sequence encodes CASSPRTGENEKLFF.

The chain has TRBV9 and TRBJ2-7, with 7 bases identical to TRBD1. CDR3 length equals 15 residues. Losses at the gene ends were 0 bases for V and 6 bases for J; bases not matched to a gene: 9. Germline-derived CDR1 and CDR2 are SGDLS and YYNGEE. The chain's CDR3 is CASSVEGQRGREQYF. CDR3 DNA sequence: TGTGCCAGCAGCGTAGAGGGACAGAGAGGTCGCGAGCAGTACTTC.

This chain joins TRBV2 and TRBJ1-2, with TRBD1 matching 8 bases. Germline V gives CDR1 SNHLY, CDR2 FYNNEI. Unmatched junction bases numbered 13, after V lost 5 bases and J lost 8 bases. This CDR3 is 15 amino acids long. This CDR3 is CASSFTGGGSVGYTF. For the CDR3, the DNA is TGTGCCAGCAGTTTTACAGGGGGTGGGTCGGTCGGCTACACCTTC.

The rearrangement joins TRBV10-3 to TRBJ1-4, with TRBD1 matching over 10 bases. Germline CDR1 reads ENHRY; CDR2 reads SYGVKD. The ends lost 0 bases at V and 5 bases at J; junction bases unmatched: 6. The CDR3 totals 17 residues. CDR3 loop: CAISESRTGGLNEKLFF. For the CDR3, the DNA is TGTGCCATCAGTGAGTCACGGACAGGGGGGTTGAATGAAAAACTGTTTTTT.

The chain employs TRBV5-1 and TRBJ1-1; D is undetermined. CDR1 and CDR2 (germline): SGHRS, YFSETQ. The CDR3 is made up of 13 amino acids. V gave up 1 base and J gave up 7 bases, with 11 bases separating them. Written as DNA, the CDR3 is TGCGCCAGCAGCTTGTTCAACACAGATGAAGCTTTCTTT. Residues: CASSLFNTDEAFF.

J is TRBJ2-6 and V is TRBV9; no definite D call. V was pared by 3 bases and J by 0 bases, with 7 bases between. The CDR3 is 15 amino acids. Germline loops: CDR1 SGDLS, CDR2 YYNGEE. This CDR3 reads CASSGLSSGANVLTF. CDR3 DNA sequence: TGTGCCAGCAGCGGACTCAGCTCTGGGGCCAACGTCCTGACTTTC.

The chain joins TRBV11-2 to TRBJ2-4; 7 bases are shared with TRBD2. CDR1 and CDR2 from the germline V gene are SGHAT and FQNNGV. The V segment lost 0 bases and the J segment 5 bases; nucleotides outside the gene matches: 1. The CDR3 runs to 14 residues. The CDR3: CASSLDRGENIQYF. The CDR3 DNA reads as TGTGCCAGCAGCTTAGATCGGGGGGAAAACATTCAGTACTTC.

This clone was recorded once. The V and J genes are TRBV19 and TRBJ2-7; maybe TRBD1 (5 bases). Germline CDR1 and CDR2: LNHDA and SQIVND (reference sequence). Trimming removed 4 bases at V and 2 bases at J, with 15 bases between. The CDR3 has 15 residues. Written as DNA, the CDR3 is TGTGCCAGTAGTACCAAGACAGAAGCCCCCTACGAGCAGTACTTC. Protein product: CASSTKTEAPYEQYF.

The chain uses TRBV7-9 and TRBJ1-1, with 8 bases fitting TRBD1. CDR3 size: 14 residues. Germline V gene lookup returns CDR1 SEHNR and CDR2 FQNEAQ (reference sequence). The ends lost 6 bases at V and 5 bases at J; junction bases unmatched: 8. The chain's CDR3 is CASRMNRGETEAFF. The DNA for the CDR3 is TGTGCCAGCAGAATGAACAGGGGGGAGACTGAAGCTTTCTTT.

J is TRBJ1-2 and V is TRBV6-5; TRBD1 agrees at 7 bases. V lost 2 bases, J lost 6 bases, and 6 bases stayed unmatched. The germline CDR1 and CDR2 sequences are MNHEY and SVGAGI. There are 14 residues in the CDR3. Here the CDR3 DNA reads TGTGCCAGCAGTTACGTGGACAGGTCCAATGGCTACACCTTC. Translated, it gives CASSYVDRSNGYTF.

The CDR3 DNA is TGTGCCAGCAGCCAAGATAGGACCCAGTACTTC. This encodes CASSQDRTQYF. V usage is TRBV14 and J usage is TRBJ2-5; D remains ambiguous. Looked up from germline, CDR1 is SGHDN and CDR2 is FVKESK. This CDR3 has 11 residues. Trimming took off 0 bases at V and 7 bases at J, with 3 bases between the two ends.